Listed below are T cell receptor beta chains from one sample, sequenced in a study of OX40 agonist ivuxolimab in advanced cancers. TCRdb's copy holds only in-frame clones and misses some; the assay was immunoSEQ multiplex PCR. The table has under 40,000 clones, around four fifths seen once. Material: CD4+ or CD8+ T cells sorted from blood, obtained in a trial of the OX40 agonist ivuxolimab. These receptors all stem from an adult with an advanced solid tumor such as melanoma, head and neck, liver or kidney cancer. CDR3s include the opening cysteine and the closing phenylalanine or tryptophan. D genes are given only for firm matches. Only part of the rows carry a size: once, few, many, or a class if the clone is expanded.

j_call	clone_size	d_call	v_call	cdr3_nt	cdr3_aa
TRBJ1-5	NA	NA	TRBV12-5	TGTGCTAGTGGTGCGATAGGGAATCAGCCCCAGCATTTT	CASGAIGNQPQHF
TRBJ1-4	NA	TRBD1	TRBV18	TGTGCCAGCTCACCGAGACAGGGGGCTTATGAAAAACTGTTTTTT	CASSPRQGAYEKLFF
TRBJ2-5	NA	TRBD2	TRBV9	TGTGCCAGCAGCGGGACTAGCGGGGGAGAGACCCAGTACTTC	CASSGTSGGETQYF
TRBJ1-2	NA	NA	TRBV28	TGTGCCAGCAGTCAACCCGCTTGGGATTATGGCTACACCTTC	CASSQPAWDYGYTF
TRBJ1-6	NA	NA	TRBV10-2	TGCGCCAGCAGGGGGGGGCACATCGAGCGTTCACCCCTCCACTTT	CASRGGHIERSPLHF
TRBJ1-1	few	NA	TRBV10-3	TGTGCCATCAGATCAGTTTCCGAAGCTTTCTTT	CAIRSVSEAFF
TRBJ1-1	NA	NA	TRBV23-1	TGCGCCAGCAGTCAGATCGGGGCGCCGGACACTGAAGCTTTCTTT	CASSQIGAPDTEAFF
TRBJ2-1	few	TRBD1	TRBV9	TGTTCCTCATCGGGTTACAGGGGAGCCCGTGAGCAGTTCTTC	CSSSGYRGAREQFF
TRBJ1-4	NA	NA	TRBV11-2	TGTGCCAGCAGCTCGCTGAGGACTCTTAAAGGGGAAAAACTGTTTTTT	CASSSLRTLKGEKLFF
TRBJ1-6	NA	NA	TRBV5-5	TGTGCCAGCAGCTTGGCCGGATGGCAGTATAATTCACCCCTCCACTTT	CASSLAGWQYNSPLHF
TRBJ2-3	few	TRBD2	TRBV7-9	TGTGCCAGCAGCCTCGGGCGGGGGGGTTCCACAGATACGCAGTATTTT	CASSLGRGGSTDTQYF
TRBJ2-2	NA	NA	TRBV6-4	TGTGCCAGCAGTGACACTAGCACCGGGGAGCTGTTTTTT	CASSDTSTGELFF
TRBJ2-1	NA	TRBD2	TRBV5-4	TGTGCCAGCAGCGCCGGGGGGACTTTCTCCTACAATGAGCAGTTCTTC	CASSAGGTFSYNEQFF
TRBJ2-5	NA	TRBD1	TRBV19	TGTGCCAGTAGTATGCTCGGGACAGCCAGAGAGACCCAGTACTTC	CASSMLGTARETQYF
TRBJ2-5	NA	NA	TRBV5-5	TGTGCCAGCAGCTTGGCCTCTCAAGAGACCCAGTACTTC	CASSLASQETQYF
TRBJ2-1	NA	TRBD2	TRBV4-1	TGCGCCAGCAGCCAAGATCGGGGGGGTCAATCAAATCTAAATGAGCAGTTCTTC	CASSQDRGGQSNLNEQFF